This note documents a single T cell receptor beta chain sequence. What it binds is unknown. Sorted-subset replicate PCR reactions contained 200 to 250 ng DNA, corresponding to some 29,000 T cell genomes. The repertoire was sequenced with immunoSEQ multiplex PCR; TCRdb's copy has only in-frame clones and lacks some. The sample shows around 510,000 clones, about 96% of them seen only once. This specimen comes from a study of shared clonotypes between healthy human individuals. Study in general: Donors were a couple of women and three men aged 18 to 49.

With 8 bases removed from V and 6 bases from J, the gap between germline ends came to 16 bases. Germline V gives CDR1 MDHEN, CDR2 SYDVKM. This CDR3 has 14 amino acids. Notes on the study in general: Generally, estimated richness proved larger in naive subsets than it did in memory subsets.

This TCR was sampled from a woman aged 25 to 39 in good health. This sequence joins TRBV28 and TRBJ1-4; D perhaps matches TRBD1 (5 bases). The source material was naive CD4+ T cells sorted from blood. The subset: CD45RA+ positively selected. CDR3 sequence: CASSGPGMDEKLFF. The CDR3 bases are TGTGCCAGCTCGGGGCCGGGGATGGATGAAAAACTGTTTTTT.